What follows describes a single T cell receptor (beta chain). Its specificity is unknown. The data originate from a study of cytomegalovirus exposure and HLA in healthy donors. Study-wide points: Upon later analysis, HLA-associated TCR beta chains proved more clonally expanded than other, equally common chains. Segments of the TCR beta V type were, in most cases, productive about 90% or about 30% of the time in an earlier analysis.

Healthy bone marrow donors made up the donors. Donors had nominal health at sampling but likely had unrecorded immune exposures. The PCR made use of 60 Vbeta and 13 Jbeta primers. Only in-frame clones appear in the TCRdb table, and some are missing; sequencing was by immunoSEQ multiplex PCR. The table lists some 150,000 clones, roughly four fifths of them singletons. Sequenced: PBMCs. The sequence was collected from a woman younger than 30 in good health and CMV-seropositive.

The CDR3: CASRPGGHNEQFF. Written as DNA, the CDR3 is TGTGCTAGTCGGCCGGGGGGTCACAATGAGCAGTTCTTC. The V and J genes are TRBV12-5 and TRBJ2-1, with 7 bases identical to TRBD2. The CDR3 consists of 13 residues. From germline, CDR1 is LGHNT and CDR2 FRNRAP. Unmatched junction bases numbered 6, after V lost 8 bases and J lost 5 bases.